Shown below are 21 T cell receptor beta chains from a single sample sequenced in a study of T cell responses to AZD1222 COVID-19 vaccine. Here immunoSEQ multiplex PCR was the method, and the copy in TCRdb shows in-frame clones only, minus some. Found here are around 130,000 clones, approximately 93% of them singletons; the top ten hold around 3.1%. The material sequenced was peripheral blood, taken on day 0 of AZD1222 vaccination. The source is an adult in good health.

The chain couples TRBV28 to TRBJ1-5, with D possibly being TRBD1 (6 bases). Looked up from germline, CDR1 is MDHEN and CDR2 is SYDVKM. This CDR3 comprises 17 residues. V lost 2 bases and J lost 0, with 14 bases in between. Here the CDR3 DNA reads TGTGCCAGCAGTTTAAGGCAGGGACATGTTAGCAATCAGCCCCAGCATTTT. It translates to CASSLRQGHVSNQPQHF.

The CDR3 sequence is CATSDRVSETQYF. In DNA, the CDR3 is TGTGCCACCTCGGACAGGGTATCAGAGACCCAGTACTTC. The gene calls are TRBV6-6 and TRBJ2-5, with TRBD1 matching over 8 bases. The germline V gene has CDR1 MNHNY and CDR2 SVGAGI (reference sequence). This CDR3 has 13 residues. J gave up 4 bases and V 10 bases, and 8 bases lay outside the gene matches.

The chain has TRBV24-1 and TRBJ2-7; D uncertain. V gave up 9 bases and J gave up 2 bases, with 13 bases separating them. Germline lookup yields CDR1 KGHDR and CDR2 SFDVKD. The CDR3 contains 13 residues. CDR3 DNA sequence: TGTGCCACCTTGGCAGCGCACACCTACGAGCAGTACTTC. As protein: CATLAAHTYEQYF.

The chain joins TRBV18 to TRBJ1-3; the D gene is possibly TRBD1 (5 bases). The CDR3 extends over 17 amino acids. Germline V gene lookup returns CDR1 KGHSH and CDR2 LQKENI. Trimming removed 3 bases from V and 0 bases from J, with 15 bases in between. In DNA form, the CDR3 reads TGTGCCAGCTCACCTTTGGGCAGGGCCAGCTCTGGAAACACCATATATTTT. Its protein is CASSPLGRASSGNTIYF. The full variable domain, its missing parts supplied by reference TRBV18 and TRBJ1-3, is NAGVMQNPRHLVRRRGQEARLRCSPMKGHSHVYWYRQLPEEGLKFMVYLQKENIIDESGMPKERFSAEFPKEGPSILRIQQVVRGDSAAYFCASSPLGRASSGNTIYFGEGSWLTVV.

This clone has only one observation. J is TRBJ1-5 and V is TRBV2; D uncertain. Germline CDR1 and CDR2: SNHLY and FYNNEI. This CDR3 has 13 amino acids. The germline V and J ends were trimmed by 7 bases and 2 bases, with 9 bases remaining between them. CDR3 coding DNA: TGTGCCAGCAAGGACTTCGGCAATCAGCCCCAGCATTTT. It specifies CASKDFGNQPQHF.

As for this clone: Other DNA sequences from this sample encode an identical CDR3 as well. The CDR3 loop is CASSPGRNTEAFF. DNA for the CDR3: TGTGCCAGCAGCCCAGGCAGAAACACTGAAGCTTTCTTT. V and J are TRBV6-5 and TRBJ1-1; D gene ambiguous. V was cut by 6 bases and J by 2 bases, with 10 bases left in between. Germline V gives CDR1 MNHEY, CDR2 SVGAGI. The CDR3 has 13 amino acids.

V and J are TRBV7-2 and TRBJ1-1; possible D gene TRBD1, 5 bases. CDR1 SGHTA and CDR2 FQGNSA come from the germline V gene. The CDR3 contains 17 residues. V gave up 0 bases and J gave up 1 base, with 15 bases separating them. This CDR3 is CASSLAGFHRTNTEAFF. The CDR3 DNA reads as TGTGCCAGCAGCTTAGCCGGGTTCCACAGGACGAACACTGAAGCTTTCTTT. Based on the CDR3 plus reference TRBV7-2 and TRBJ1-1, the full variable domain is GAGVSQSPSNKVTEKGKDVELRCDPISGHTALYWYRQSLGQGLEFLIYFQGNSAPDKSGLPSDRFSAERTGGSVSTLTIQRTQQEDSAVYLCASSLAGFHRTNTEAFFGQGTRLTVV.

The chain is built from TRBV5-5 and TRBJ1-2; possible D gene TRBD1, 5 bases. The CDR3 contains 15 residues. Germline CDR1 SGHKS, CDR2 YYEKEE (reference sequence). V dropped 0 bases and J dropped 4 bases, with 13 bases sitting between them. For the CDR3, the DNA is TGTGCCAGCAGCTTGGAAGTCGGGGGTGCCTATGGCTACACCTTC. Residues: CASSLEVGGAYGYTF.

This rearrangement joins TRBV5-4 to TRBJ2-5; TRBD2 matches at 8 bases. The CDR3 is 13 amino acids. V was pared by 2 bases and J by 3 bases, with 0 bases of the junction left unmatched. Looked up from germline, CDR1 is SGHNT and CDR2 is YYREEE (reference sequence). CDR3 residues: CASSFGGEETQYF. CDR3 DNA sequence: TGTGCCAGCAGCTTCGGGGGGGAAGAGACCCAGTACTTC.

V and J are TRBV28 and TRBJ1-4; D is ambiguous. Germline CDR1 reads MDHEN; CDR2 reads SYDVKM. This CDR3 has 15 amino acids. With 2 bases removed from V and 7 bases from J, the gap between germline ends came to 14 bases. The CDR3 reads CASSLIFGGSEKLFF. The CDR3, as DNA: TGTGCCAGCAGTTTAATCTTTGGCGGGAGTGAAAAACTGTTTTTT.

This chain connects TRBV19 to TRBJ1-4; a possible D gene is TRBD1 (6 bases). The V end was cut by 7 bases, the J end by 7 bases, with 16 bases between. CDR1 is LNHDA and CDR2 is SQIVND in the germline V gene (reference sequence). The CDR3 is 14 amino acids. In DNA form, the CDR3 reads TGTGCCAGTAAGGGGGGTGCAACCGGTGAAAAACTGTTTTTT. Its protein is CASKGGATGEKLFF.

V and J are TRBV19 and TRBJ1-5, with TRBD1 as a possible D gene (5 bases). The CDR3 sequence is 16 residues long. V was shortened by 7 bases and J by 6 bases, with 22 bases between the two germline ends. Germline assignment: CDR1 LNHDA and CDR2 SQIVND (reference sequence). The CDR3 DNA reads as TGTGCCAGTACCGACACCGGGGCTGGCTCTTCTCAGCCCCAGCATTTT. It specifies CASTDTGAGSSQPQHF.

The chain employs TRBV7-9 and TRBJ2-4; 11 nucleotides align to TRBD1. Germline assignment: CDR1 SEHNR and CDR2 FQNEAQ (reference sequence). The CDR3 extends over 14 amino acids. Trimming removed 5 bases from V and 5 bases from J; junction bases left unmatched: 2. The CDR3 bases are TGTGCCAGCAGCCCGGGACAGGGGGAAAACATTCAGTACTTC. Its protein product is CASSPGQGENIQYF. Supplemented by reference TRBV7-9 and TRBJ2-4, the full variable domain reads DTGVSQNPRHKITKRGQNVTFRCDPISEHNRLYWYRQTLGQGPEFLTYFQNEAQLEKSRLLSDRFSAERPKGSFSTLEIQRTEQGDSAMYLCASSPGQGENIQYFGAGTRLSVL.

The chain combines TRBV10-2 with TRBJ2-1; the D call may be TRBD1 or TRBD2 (5 bases each). V lost 5 bases, J lost 7 bases, and 9 bases lay in between. Germline lookup yields CDR1 WSHSY and CDR2 SAAADI. This CDR3 region has 12 residues. The CDR3 region has the DNA TGCGCCAGCAGTCTTTGGGGGAATGAGCAGTTCTTC. Its translation is CASSLWGNEQFF.

This clone came up once. The chain employs TRBV19 and TRBJ1-1; weak D call: TRBD1 (5 bases). Germline CDR1 LNHDA, CDR2 SQIVND (reference sequence). V was trimmed by 7 bases and J by 2 bases, leaving 14 bases between them. CDR3 length: 14 residues. This chain's CDR3 is CASNHGAENTEAFF. The CDR3 nucleotides read TGTGCCAGTAATCACGGGGCAGAAAACACTGAAGCTTTCTTT.

This chain joins TRBV28 and TRBJ1-5; D gene ambiguous. Looked up from germline, CDR1 is MDHEN and CDR2 is SYDVKM. The CDR3 has 12 residues. V dropped 5 bases and J dropped 3 bases, with 5 bases sitting between them. The CDR3 sequence is CASSGPNQPQHF. CDR3 nucleotide sequence: TGTGCCAGCAGTGGCCCCAATCAGCCCCAGCATTTT.

The chain carries TRBV3-1 (or the pseudogene TRBV3-2) and TRBJ1-5; D not certain. The CDR3 is made up of 14 amino acids. Germline V gene lookup returns CDR1 LGHDT and CDR2 YNNKEL (reference sequence). V was cut by 2 bases and J by 3 bases, with 8 bases left in between. The CDR3 region has the DNA TGTGCCAGCAGCCAACGGACTACCAATCAGCCCCAGCATTTT. Its translation is CASSQRTTNQPQHF.

J is TRBJ1-3 and V is TRBV28, with unresolved D. The V gene lost 3 bases and the J gene lost 2 bases, with 2 bases spanning the gap. Germline assignment: CDR1 MDHEN and CDR2 SYDVKM. The CDR3 is 12 residues long. CDR3 amino acids: CASSLPGNTIYF. CDR3 sequence (DNA): TGTGCCAGCAGTTTGCCTGGAAACACCATATATTTT.

This clone was recorded only once. J is TRBJ1-1 and V is TRBV6-5; tentatively, D is TRBD1 (6 bases). Deletions cut 2 bases from V and 2 bases from J, with 15 bases between. The CDR3 spans 16 residues. Per the germline V gene, CDR1 is MNHEY and CDR2 is SVGAGI. The DNA of the CDR3 is TGTGCCAGCAGTTACACTAGGACAGTAGGAAACACTGAAGCTTTCTTT. Protein: CASSYTRTVGNTEAFF.

V usage is TRBV19 and J usage is TRBJ1-3; D unresolved. Per germline, CDR1 LNHDA and CDR2 SQIVND (reference sequence). V was trimmed by 6 bases and J by 2 bases, leaving 14 bases between them. The CDR3 runs to 15 residues. The CDR3 protein is CASSLPRRAGNTIYF. In DNA, the CDR3 is TGTGCCAGTAGCCTGCCTCGGCGGGCTGGAAACACCATATATTTT.

The chain recombines TRBV4-2 with TRBJ1-1; tentatively, D is TRBD1 (6 bases). The CDR3 has 12 residues. Germline lookup yields CDR1 LGHNA and CDR2 YNFKEQ. The V end was cut by 5 bases, the J end by 6 bases, with 10 bases between. CDR3: CASSRGGAEAFF. CDR3 in DNA: TGTGCCAGCAGCAGGGGGGGGGCTGAAGCTTTCTTT.